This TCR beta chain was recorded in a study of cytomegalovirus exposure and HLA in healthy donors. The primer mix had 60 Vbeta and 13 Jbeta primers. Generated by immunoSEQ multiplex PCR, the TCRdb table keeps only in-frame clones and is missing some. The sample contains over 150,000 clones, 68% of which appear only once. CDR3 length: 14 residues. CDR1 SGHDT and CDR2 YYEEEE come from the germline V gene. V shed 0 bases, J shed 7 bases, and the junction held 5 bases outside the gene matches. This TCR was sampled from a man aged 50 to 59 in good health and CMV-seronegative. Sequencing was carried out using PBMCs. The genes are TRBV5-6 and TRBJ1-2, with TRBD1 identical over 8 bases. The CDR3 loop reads CASSLDGTGAGYTF. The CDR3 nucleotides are TGTGCCAGCAGCTTGGACGGGACAGGTGCTGGCTACACCTTC.